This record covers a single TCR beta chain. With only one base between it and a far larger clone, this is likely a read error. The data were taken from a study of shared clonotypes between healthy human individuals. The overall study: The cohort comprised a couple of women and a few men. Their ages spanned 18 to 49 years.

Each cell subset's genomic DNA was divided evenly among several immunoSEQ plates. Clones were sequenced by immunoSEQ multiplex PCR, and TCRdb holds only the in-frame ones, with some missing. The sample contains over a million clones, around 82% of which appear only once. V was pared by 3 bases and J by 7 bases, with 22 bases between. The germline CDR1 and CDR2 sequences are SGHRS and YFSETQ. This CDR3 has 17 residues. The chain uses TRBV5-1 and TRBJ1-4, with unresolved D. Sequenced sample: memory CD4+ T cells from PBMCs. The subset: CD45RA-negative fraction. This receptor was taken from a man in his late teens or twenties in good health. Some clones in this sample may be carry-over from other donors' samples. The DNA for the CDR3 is TGCGCCAGCAGCTCCAGAATCAATACAAGGGCGGGTGAAAAACTGTTTTTT. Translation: CASSSRINTRAGEKLFF.